What follows are 12 T cell receptor beta chains derived from one specimen sequenced in a study of glioma-infiltrating T cells. Using RNA template, CDR3s of TCR alpha and beta were amplified with iRepertoire arm-PCR. MiXCR, run by TCRdb on the multiplex PCR reads, gives a single entry per CDR3 protein. The table lists some 100,000 distinct CDR3 sequences, 25% to 30% of them singletons. Sample: glioma tissue, nonneoplastic brain tissue, or PBMCs (not recorded which). These receptors were collected from a human donor with low-grade glioma or glioblastoma, undergoing nonglioma brain surgery, or in good health (not recorded which).

This clonotype was counted many times. J is TRBJ1-1 and V is TRBV29-1; perhaps TRBD1 as D (5 bases). The V and J ends lost 7 bases and 2 bases respectively, with 8 bases between them. The length of the CDR3 is 11 residues. Per germline, CDR1 SQVTM and CDR2 ANQGSEA. The CDR3 reads CSATGNTEAFF. CDR3 in DNA: TGCAGCGCTACAGGAAACACTGAAGCTTTCTTT.

The V and J genes are TRBV4-2 and TRBJ2-3; possibly TRBD1 or TRBD2 for D (5 bases each). The CDR3 sequence is 16 residues long. The ends were cut back, 3 bases at V and 2 bases at J, with 15 bases in the middle. The germline CDR1 and CDR2 sequences are LGHNA and YNFKEQ. The CDR3 DNA reads as TGTGCCAGCAGCCAGTTACGGGACGTAACCACAGATACGCAGTATTTT. As protein: CASSQLRDVTTDTQYF.

This clonotype has more than one count but fewer than ten. The chain has TRBV14 and TRBJ1-4; D not certain. There are 15 residues in the CDR3. Between the trimmed V and J ends, which lost 0 bases and 7 bases, there was a span of 12 bases. Germline V CDR1 and CDR2: SGHDN, FVKESK. The DNA for the CDR3 is TGTGCCAGCAGCCAAGATCTGGGGTGGCGTGAAAAACTGTTTTTT. Translation gives CASSQDLGWREKLFF.

Details on this clonotype: A much larger clone lies one base from this, so it may be a read error. V usage is TRBV4-1 and J usage is TRBJ1-4; no clear D gene. This CDR3 spans 15 amino acids. Trimming took 3 bases from V and 6 from J, leaving 14 bases between them. CDR1 is MGHRA and CDR2 is YSYEKL in the germline V gene. CDR3 DNA sequence: TGCGCCAGCAGCCATTTCGGACGGAACTATGAAAAACTGTTTTTT. It codes for CASSHFGRNYEKLFF.

This clonotype was seen repeatedly, ten times or more. The rearrangement links TRBV19 to TRBJ1-2, with D possibly being TRBD1 (5 bases). Germline V gives CDR1 LNHDA, CDR2 SQIVND (reference sequence). The ends were cut back, 5 bases at V and 0 bases at J, with 10 bases in the middle. The CDR3 length is 14 residues. The CDR3 spells CASSGAGANYGYTF. The CDR3 DNA follows: TGTGCCAGTAGTGGGGCAGGAGCTAACTATGGCTACACCTTC.

The rearrangement links TRBV5-5 to TRBJ1-1; no definite D call. This CDR3 has 15 amino acids. Per germline, CDR1 SGHKS and CDR2 YYEKEE (reference sequence). V was trimmed by 6 bases and J by 0 bases, leaving 15 bases between them. The CDR3 sequence: CASKSREVMNTEAFF. The CDR3 nucleotides are TGTGCCAGCAAAAGCCGGGAGGTCATGAACACTGAAGCTTTCTTT. Complete variable domain (other parts from reference TRBV5-5 and TRBJ1-1): DAGVTQSPTHLIKTRGQQVTLRCSPISGHKSVSWYQQVLGQGPQFIFQYYEKEERGRGNFPDRFSARQFPNYSSELNVNALLLGDSALYLCASKSREVMNTEAFFGQGTRLTVV.

J is TRBJ2-7 and V is TRBV5-4; 9 nucleotides align to TRBD2. With V trimmed by 0 bases and J by 4 bases, 11 bases remained unmatched. The CDR3 spans 17 residues. Per germline, CDR1 SGHNT and CDR2 YYREEE (reference sequence). The CDR3 protein is CASSLEESGTSLYEQYF. CDR3 in DNA: TGTGCCAGCAGCTTGGAGGAGTCGGGGACTAGCTTATACGAGCAGTACTTC.

This clonotype was recorded many times. The chain carries TRBV27 and TRBJ2-5, with 8 bases fitting TRBD1. CDR1 is MNHEY and CDR2 is SMNVEV in the germline V gene (reference sequence). The CDR3 sequence is 15 residues long. Trimming at V came to 3 bases and at J to 7 bases, leaving 10 bases not matched to a gene. The CDR3: CASSFERQGKGTQYF. The DNA for the CDR3 is TGTGCCAGCAGTTTTGAGAGACAGGGGAAAGGGACCCAGTACTTC.

This clonotype was recorded a few times. This chain joins TRBV4-3 and TRBJ2-7, with 10 bases fitting TRBD1. This CDR3 contains 15 residues. Unmatched junction bases numbered 7, after V lost 1 base and J lost 7 bases. The germline CDR1 and CDR2 sequences are LGHNA and YSLEER. Written as DNA, the CDR3 is TGCGCCAGCAGCCAAGTAGGGACAGGGGAAGTGGAGCAGTACTTC. Encoded protein: CASSQVGTGEVEQYF.

This clonotype was recorded at least ten times. This sequence joins TRBV19 and TRBJ1-2; maybe TRBD1 (6 bases). The CDR3 spans 13 residues. V lost 5 bases and J lost 8, with 15 bases in between. CDR1 is LNHDA and CDR2 is SQIVND in the germline V gene (reference sequence). The CDR3 is CASSRDISLGYTF. The CDR3 nucleotides are TGTGCCAGTAGTCGGGACATCTCTCTGGGCTACACCTTC. Full variable domain (remainder filled in from reference TRBV19 and TRBJ1-2): DGGITQSPKYLFRKEGQNVTLSCEQNLNHDAMYWYRQDPGQGLRLIYYSQIVNDFQKGDIAEGYSVSREKKESFPLTVTSAQKNPTAFYLCASSRDISLGYTFGSGTRLTVV.

This clonotype has a count of ten or more. This chain links TRBV27 with TRBJ1-5; weak D call: TRBD1 (5 bases). From germline, CDR1 is MNHEY and CDR2 SMNVEV (reference sequence). V lost 6 bases and J lost 2, with 26 bases in between. CDR3 length: 19 residues. The DNA of the CDR3 is TGTGCCAGCAGCCAAGGAGGGACGGGCCTAGGGATTGGCAATCAGCCCCAGCATTTT. Translation gives CASSQGGTGLGIGNQPQHF.

This clonotype was seen many times. V usage is TRBV5-1 and J usage is TRBJ2-7; TRBD2 is a possible D gene (7 bases). With 1 base removed from V and 2 bases from J, the gap between germline ends came to 10 bases. The CDR3 has 14 residues. The germline gives CDR1 SGHRS, CDR2 YFSETQ. This chain's CDR3 is CASSLRGATYEQYF. As DNA, the CDR3 is TGCGCCAGCAGCTTGCGGGGGGCTACCTACGAGCAGTACTTC.